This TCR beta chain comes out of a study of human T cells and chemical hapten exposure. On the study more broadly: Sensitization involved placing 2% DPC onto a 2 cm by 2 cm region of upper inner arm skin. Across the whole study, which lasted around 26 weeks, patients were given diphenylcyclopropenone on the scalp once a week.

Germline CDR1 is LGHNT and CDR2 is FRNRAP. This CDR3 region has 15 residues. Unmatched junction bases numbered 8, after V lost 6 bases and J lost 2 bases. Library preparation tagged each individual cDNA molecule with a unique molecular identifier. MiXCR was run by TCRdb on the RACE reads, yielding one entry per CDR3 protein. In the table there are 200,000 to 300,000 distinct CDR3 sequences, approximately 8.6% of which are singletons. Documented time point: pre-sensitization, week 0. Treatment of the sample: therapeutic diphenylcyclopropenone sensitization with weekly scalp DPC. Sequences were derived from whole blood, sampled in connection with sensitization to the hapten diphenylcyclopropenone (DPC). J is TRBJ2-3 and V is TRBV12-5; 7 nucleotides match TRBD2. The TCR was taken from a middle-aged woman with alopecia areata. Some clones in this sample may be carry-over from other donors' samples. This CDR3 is CASGPSGASTDTQYF. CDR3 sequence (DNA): TGTGCTAGTGGCCCTAGCGGAGCTTCCACAGATACGCAGTATTTT.